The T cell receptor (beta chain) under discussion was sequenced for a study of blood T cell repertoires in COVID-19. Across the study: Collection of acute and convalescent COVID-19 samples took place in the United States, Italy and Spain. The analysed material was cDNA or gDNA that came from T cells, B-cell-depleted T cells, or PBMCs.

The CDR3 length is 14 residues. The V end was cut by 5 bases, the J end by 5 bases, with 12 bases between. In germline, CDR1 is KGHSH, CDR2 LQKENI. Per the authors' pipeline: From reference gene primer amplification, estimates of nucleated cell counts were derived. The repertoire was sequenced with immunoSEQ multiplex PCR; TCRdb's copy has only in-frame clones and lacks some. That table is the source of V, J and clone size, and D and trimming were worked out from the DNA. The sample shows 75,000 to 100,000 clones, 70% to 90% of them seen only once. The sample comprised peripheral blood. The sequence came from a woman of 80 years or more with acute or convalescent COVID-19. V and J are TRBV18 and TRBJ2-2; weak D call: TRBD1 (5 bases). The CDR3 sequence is CASSTRGRTGELFF. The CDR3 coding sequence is TGTGCCAGCTCAACAAGGGGTCGGACCGGGGAGCTGTTTTTT.